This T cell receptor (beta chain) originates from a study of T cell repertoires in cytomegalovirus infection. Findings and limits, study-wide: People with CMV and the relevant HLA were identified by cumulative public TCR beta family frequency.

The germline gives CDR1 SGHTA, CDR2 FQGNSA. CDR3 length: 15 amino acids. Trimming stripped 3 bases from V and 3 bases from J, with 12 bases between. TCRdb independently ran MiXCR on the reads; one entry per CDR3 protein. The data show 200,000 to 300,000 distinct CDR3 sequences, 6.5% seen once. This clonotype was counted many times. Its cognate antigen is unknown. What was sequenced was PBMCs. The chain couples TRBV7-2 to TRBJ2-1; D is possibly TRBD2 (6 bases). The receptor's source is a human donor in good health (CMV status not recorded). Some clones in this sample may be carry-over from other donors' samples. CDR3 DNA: TGTGCCAGCAGCTTGTCGGGCGGGGTCTACAATGAGCAGTTCTTC. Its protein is CASSLSGGVYNEQFF.